One sample yielded the 25 T cell receptor beta chains listed below, sequenced in a study of blood T cell repertoires in COVID-19 (dated by TCRdb to 2018 to 2021). Libraries were prepared through the immunoSEQ multiplex PCR assay. The source is immuneACCESS, and TCRdb retained only in-frame sequences with V and J called. Part of the clones is not carried over; for the studies checked, unresolved V genes explain less than half of this, and the remainder is unexplained. This sample has 150,000 to 200,000 clones in its table, and around 93% of those were observed once. The leading ten clones occupy 4.6% of the sample. The specimen sequenced was peripheral blood. The receptor set was obtained from a woman between 45 and 60 years old with acute or convalescent COVID-19.

This chain links TRBV28 with TRBJ1-6, with D possibly matching TRBD1 (5 bases). This CDR3 contains 16 residues. The V gene's germline CDR1 is MDHEN and CDR2 SYDVKM. Trimming removed 4 bases from V and 3 bases from J, with 13 bases in between. The CDR3 here is CASSSPTGDYNSPLHF. For the CDR3, the DNA is TGTGCCAGCAGTTCCCCCACAGGTGACTATAATTCACCCCTCCACTTT.

The chain couples TRBV7-2 to TRBJ1-2; 8 bases match TRBD1. The CDR3 length is 13 residues. Germline values: CDR1 SGHTA, CDR2 FQGNSA. The V and J ends lost 1 base and 8 bases, in that order; junction bases with no gene match: 3. The CDR3 region has the DNA TGTGCCAGCAGCTTAGGGCAGGGGGCGGGCTACACCTTC. This encodes CASSLGQGAGYTF.

The chain recombines TRBV7-3 with TRBJ1-1; D unclear. The CDR3 covers 13 residues. CDR1 SGHTA and CDR2 FQGTGA come from the germline V gene. Deletions cut 2 bases from V and 4 bases from J, with 8 bases between. CDR3 bases: TGTGCCAGCAGCTTAGGCTCGGGCACTGAAGCTTTCTTT. This encodes CASSLGSGTEAFF.

J is TRBJ2-5 and V is TRBV30, with TRBD2 identical over 9 bases. After removal of 2 bases from V and 7 bases from J, the junction contained 5 bases not matched to a gene. Per germline, CDR1 GTSNPN and CDR2 SVGIG (reference sequence). The CDR3 is 13 amino acids. Here the CDR3 DNA reads TGTGCCTGGAGTCCTAGCGGGACGGGGACCCAGTACTTC. This codes for CAWSPSGTGTQYF.

The chain recombines TRBV6-4 with TRBJ2-7; D is undetermined. Germline-derived CDR1 and CDR2 are MRHNA and SNTAGT. The CDR3 consists of 12 residues. Trimming removed 3 bases at V and 3 bases at J, with 6 bases between. The CDR3 nucleotides are TGTGCCAGCAGTGAACAGCACTACGAGCAGTACTTC. Its translation is CASSEQHYEQYF.

The chain joins TRBV7-9 to TRBJ1-1; D not resolved. The germline V gene encodes CDR1 SEHNR and CDR2 FQNEAQ (reference sequence). V was trimmed by 0 bases and J by 5 bases, leaving 10 bases between them. This CDR3 spans 14 amino acids. CDR3 region: CASSLAGSGTEAFF. CDR3 DNA sequence: TGTGCCAGCAGCTTAGCCGGGTCGGGGACTGAAGCTTTCTTT.

The chain links TRBV4-1 to TRBJ2-7, with D perhaps TRBD1 (6 bases). This CDR3 comprises 13 residues. CDR1 is MGHRA and CDR2 is YSYEKL in the germline V gene. Trimming stripped 0 bases from V and 6 bases from J, with 9 bases between. The chain's CDR3 is CASSQDSGAEQYF. CDR3 DNA sequence: TGCGCCAGCAGCCAAGATTCAGGGGCCGAGCAGTACTTC.

This clone was seen a few times. The genes are TRBV5-1 and TRBJ1-2; a possible D gene is TRBD1 (5 bases). CDR3 length: 14 residues. V lost 4 bases to trimming and J lost 3 bases, with 13 bases between them. The germline gives CDR1 SGHRS, CDR2 YFSETQ. The CDR3 region is CASSLSTVDYGYTF. The CDR3, as DNA: TGCGCCAGCAGCCTATCGACAGTTGACTATGGCTACACCTTC. Based on the CDR3 plus reference TRBV5-1 and TRBJ1-2, the full variable domain is KAGVTQTPRYLIKTRGQQVTLSCSPISGHRSVSWYQQTPGQGLQFLFEYFSETQRNKGNFPGRFSGRQFSNSRSEMNVSTLELGDSALYLCASSLSTVDYGYTFGSGTRLTVV.

V and J are TRBV18 and TRBJ1-1; TRBD1 matches at 7 bases. CDR1 is KGHSH, CDR2 LQKENI, per germline. The CDR3 spans 13 residues. The V gene end was trimmed by 5 bases and the J gene end by 4 bases; junction bases not matched to a gene: 4. CDR3 sequence reads: CASSKGAFTEAFF. In DNA form, the CDR3 reads TGTGCCAGCTCAAAGGGGGCCTTCACTGAAGCTTTCTTT.

The chain employs TRBV3-1 (or the pseudogene TRBV3-2) and TRBJ2-1, with unresolved D. Germline V gene sequence: CDR1 LGHDT, CDR2 YNNKEL (reference sequence). The CDR3 has 15 residues. Deletions cut 4 bases from V and 2 bases from J, with 12 bases between. CDR3 protein: CASSPVSDAYNEQFF. CDR3 in DNA: TGTGCCAGCAGCCCCGTGAGCGACGCCTACAATGAGCAGTTCTTC.

This clone was seen at least ten times. The chain links TRBV10-3 to TRBJ1-1; 7 bases are shared with TRBD1. This CDR3 spans 14 amino acids. V was clipped by 6 bases and J by 1 base; unmatched bases: 5. Looked up from germline, CDR1 is ENHRY and CDR2 is SYGVKD. CDR3 DNA sequence: TGTGCCATCAGACCCGGACAGGAGAACACTGAAGCTTTCTTT. This encodes CAIRPGQENTEAFF.

The chain employs TRBV6-2 or TRBV6-3 and TRBJ2-3, with TRBD2 matching over 7 bases. Germline-derived CDR1 and CDR2 are MNHEY and SVGEGT. CDR3 size: 18 residues. Trimming removed 4 bases from V and 5 bases from J; junction bases left unmatched: 18. CDR3 sequence (DNA): TGTGCCAGCAGTTCACCGCACCGGGACTACCTGGGGGGAGATACGCAGTATTTT. Residues: CASSSPHRDYLGGDTQYF.

This clone was detected only a few times. The chain combines TRBV7-9 with TRBJ2-4; 10 positions match TRBD2. CDR1 is SEHNR, CDR2 FQNEAQ, per germline (reference sequence). V was clipped by 5 bases and J by 0 bases; unmatched bases: 7. The CDR3 is 17 residues long. The CDR3 is CASSLPTSGEAKNIQYF. The DNA of the CDR3 is TGTGCCAGCAGCCTCCCCACTAGCGGGGAAGCCAAAAACATTCAGTACTTC.

This clone turned up a few times. V and J are TRBV4-2 and TRBJ1-6, with 9 bases lining up with TRBD1. Germline lookup yields CDR1 LGHNA and CDR2 YNFKEQ. V dropped 1 base and J dropped 5; count of bases not matched to a gene: 0. The CDR3 is 15 residues long. CDR3 region: CASSQGDRDNSPLHF. The DNA for the CDR3 is TGTGCCAGCAGCCAAGGGGACAGGGATAATTCACCCCTCCACTTT.

The V gene is TRBV18, the J gene TRBJ1-2; 9 nucleotides match TRBD1. J lost 0 bases, V lost 5 bases, and 10 bases had no gene match. The CDR3 has 17 residues. From germline, CDR1 is KGHSH and CDR2 LQKENI. For the CDR3, the DNA is TGTGCCAGCTCATCAACCGGGACAGGGCCTGCTAACTATGGCTACACCTTC. This encodes CASSSTGTGPANYGYTF.

The rearrangement uses TRBV19 and TRBJ1-1; TRBD1 might be the D (6 bases). This CDR3 contains 14 residues. Looked up from germline, CDR1 is LNHDA and CDR2 is SQIVND (reference sequence). V gave up 1 base and J gave up 4 bases, with 10 bases separating them. The CDR3 region is CASSIGQVGTEAFF. The CDR3 bases are TGTGCCAGTAGTATAGGACAGGTCGGCACTGAAGCTTTCTTT.

The gene calls are TRBV5-4 and TRBJ1-2; 9 positions agree with TRBD1. Trimming at V came to 1 base and at J to 7 bases, leaving 8 bases not matched to a gene. CDR1 is SGHNT, CDR2 YYREEE, per germline (reference sequence). There are 15 residues in the CDR3. The DNA for the CDR3 is TGTGCCAGCAGCTTGCCGGGACAGGGAATAGGTGGCTACACCTTC. Translation gives CASSLPGQGIGGYTF.

V gene TRBV7-9 combines with J gene TRBJ2-7; no reliable D call. Trimming left V 3 bases short and J 6 bases short, with 9 bases between. From germline, CDR1 is SEHNR and CDR2 FQNEAQ (reference sequence). This CDR3 is built from 12 residues. Written as DNA, the CDR3 is TGTGCCAGCAGCTTCCTTGGCGGCGAGCAGTACTTC. Encoded protein: CASSFLGGEQYF.

This clone was observed once. This chain joins TRBV6-7 and TRBJ2-7; D gene ambiguous. TRBV6-7 falls under the ORF class, with uncertain function. Trimming shortened V by 5 bases and J by 3 bases, and 5 bases separated the two germline ends. The CDR3 is 11 residues long. The CDR3 DNA is TGTGCCAGCAGTCCTGTCTACGAGCAGTACTTC. Encoded protein: CASSPVYEQYF.

V gene TRBV7-3 combines with J gene TRBJ2-1, with TRBD2 as a possible D gene (5 bases). V dropped 5 bases and J dropped 5 bases, with 13 bases sitting between them. Germline CDR1 and CDR2: SGHTA and FQGTGA. CDR3 size: 14 residues. For the CDR3, the DNA is TGTGCCAGCAGCCCGCCGGGGAACCACAATGAGCAGTTCTTC. Amino acids: CASSPPGNHNEQFF.

This chain links TRBV2 with TRBJ1-3; D is possibly TRBD1 (6 bases). This CDR3 comprises 13 residues. Germline values: CDR1 SNHLY, CDR2 FYNNEI. Trimming left V 8 bases short and J 4 bases short, with 12 bases between. The CDR3 nucleotides are TGTGCCAGCGGACAGCACGAGGGAAACACCATATATTTT. Its translation: CASGQHEGNTIYF.

V gene TRBV19 combines with J gene TRBJ2-3, with 7 bases identical to TRBD2. CDR3 length equals 17 residues. Germline-derived CDR1 and CDR2 are LNHDA and SQIVND (reference sequence). V dropped 1 base and J dropped 1; count of bases not matched to a gene: 8. The DNA of the CDR3 is TGTGCCAGTAGTATAGGATGGACCACTAGCGGCACAGATACGCAGTATTTT. It codes for CASSIGWTTSGTDTQYF.

CDR3 residues: CASSYLLAGTDTQYF. Here the CDR3 DNA reads TGTGCCAGCAGTTACTTGCTAGCGGGCACAGATACGCAGTATTTT. V gene TRBV6-5 combines with J gene TRBJ2-3; 7 nucleotides line up with TRBD2. Germline V gene data show CDR1 as MNHEY and CDR2 as SVGAGI. V lost 1 base and J lost 1; bases outside the gene matches: 2. The CDR3 consists of 15 residues.

The chain couples TRBV6-5 to TRBJ2-7; 8 positions agree with TRBD2. Germline V gene lookup returns CDR1 MNHEY and CDR2 SVGAGI. This CDR3 comprises 15 residues. V shed 5 bases, J shed 11 bases, and the junction held 17 bases outside the gene matches. The CDR3 loop is CASSPQTGTRILEYF. The CDR3 bases are TGTGCCAGCAGTCCCCAAACCGGGACTAGGATATTGGAGTACTTC.

The chain links TRBV19 to TRBJ1-5; no clear D. Germline values: CDR1 LNHDA, CDR2 SQIVND (reference sequence). This CDR3 has 15 amino acids. The germline V and J ends were trimmed by 4 bases and 4 bases, with 14 bases remaining between them. This CDR3 reads CASSTETGFNQPQHF. The CDR3 nucleotides read TGTGCCAGTAGTACAGAAACGGGGTTTAATCAGCCCCAGCATTTT.